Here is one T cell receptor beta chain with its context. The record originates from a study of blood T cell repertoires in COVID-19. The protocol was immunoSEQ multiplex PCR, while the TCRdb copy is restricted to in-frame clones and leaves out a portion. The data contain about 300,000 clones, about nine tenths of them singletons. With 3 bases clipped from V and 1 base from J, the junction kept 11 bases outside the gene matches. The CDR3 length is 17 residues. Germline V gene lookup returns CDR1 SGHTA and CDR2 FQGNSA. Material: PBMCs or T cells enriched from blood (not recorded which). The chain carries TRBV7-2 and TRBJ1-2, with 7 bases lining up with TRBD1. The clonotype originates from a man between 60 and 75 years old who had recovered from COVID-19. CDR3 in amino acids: CASSFRGGQAGNYGYTF. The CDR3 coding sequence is TGTGCCAGCAGCTTCCGGGGTGGACAGGCTGGTAACTATGGCTACACCTTC.